This TCR beta chain was identified during a study of cytomegalovirus exposure and HLA in healthy donors. Primers for the PCR totalled 60 Vbeta and 13 Jbeta. Profiling relied on immunoSEQ multiplex PCR, and the TCRdb table lists in-frame clones only, not all of them. The sample contains around 240,000 clones, roughly 82% of which appear only once. Germline V lookup: CDR1 MNHEY, CDR2 SVGAGI. The CDR3 has 13 residues. V was trimmed by 6 bases and J by 3 bases, leaving 9 bases between them. The chain recombines TRBV6-5 with TRBJ1-3, with D unresolved. The receptor's source is a woman in her forties in good health and CMV-seropositive. Input material: PBMCs. The CDR3 bases are TGTGCCAGCAGGGCCCCAAGTGGAAACACCATATATTTT. Its translation: CASRAPSGNTIYF.